This passage covers 5 T cell receptor beta chains from one sample sequenced in a study of T cell responses to AZD1222 COVID-19 vaccine. This table comes from immunoSEQ multiplex PCR, and its TCRdb copy is limited to in-frame clones, with some not included. Among 75,000 to 90,000 clones listed, approximately 88% were seen once. Sequencing used peripheral blood, obtained on day 0 of AZD1222 vaccination. All receptors derive from an adult in good health.

V gene TRBV11-2 combines with J gene TRBJ2-1; 8 positions match TRBD2. V dropped 4 bases and J dropped 8; count of bases not matched to a gene: 7. Germline V lookup: CDR1 SGHAT, CDR2 FQNNGV. There are 14 residues in the CDR3. The CDR3 sequence: CASSYRRGGHEQFF. DNA of the CDR3: TGTGCCAGCAGCTACAGACGGGGGGGCCATGAGCAGTTCTTC.

The chain is built from TRBV25-1 and TRBJ1-5, with TRBD1 matching over 8 bases. V gave up 4 bases and J gave up 4 bases; unmatched junction bases: 9. There are 16 residues in the CDR3. Germline assignment: CDR1 MGHDK and CDR2 SYGVNS. Here the CDR3 DNA reads TGTGCCAGCAGTGCACCCGGGACAGGCCGAAATCAGCCCCAGCATTTT. Protein product: CASSAPGTGRNQPQHF. The complete variable domain, with remaining parts taken from reference TRBV25-1 and TRBJ1-5, reads EADIYQTPRYLVIGTGKKITLECSQTMGHDKMYWYQQDPGMELHLIHYSYGVNSTEKGDLSSESTVSRIRTEHFPLTLESARPSHTSQYLCASSAPGTGRNQPQHFGDGTRLSIL.

Of note for this clone: One end of the junction fails to match germline, which may point to a read error. CDR3 DNA sequence: TGTGCCAGCAGTCAAGCCGGGACAGGAACTGGAAACACCATATATTTT. Translation gives CASSQAGTGTGNTIYF. J is TRBJ1-3 and V is TRBV14; 8 bases map to TRBD1. The germline V gene encodes CDR1 SGHDN and CDR2 FVKESK. The CDR3 loop spans 16 amino acids.

The J gene is TRBJ2-6, the V gene TRBV6-4, with D unclear. Germline V lookup: CDR1 MRHNA, CDR2 SNTAGT. Deletions cut 2 bases from V and 0 bases from J, with 8 bases between. The CDR3 spans 16 residues. Here the CDR3 reads CASSDTKHSGANVLTF. Written as DNA, the CDR3 is TGTGCCAGCAGTGACACGAAACACTCTGGGGCCAACGTCCTGACTTTC.

The chain combines TRBV7-3 with TRBJ2-7; D gene ambiguous. Germline V gene data show CDR1 as SGHTA and CDR2 as FQGTGA. CDR3 length equals 14 residues. V was shortened by 4 bases and J by 6 bases, with 16 bases between the two germline ends. The CDR3 here is CASSSPTPGCEQYF. Here the CDR3 DNA reads TGTGCCAGCAGCTCCCCCACACCGGGCTGCGAGCAGTACTTC.